Reported below is one TCR beta chain. The antigen remains unidentified. With 1 base removed from V and 9 bases from J, the gap between germline ends came to 16 bases. The CDR3 is 15 amino acids. The data are from a study of blood T cells in healthy people across ages. Study findings and constraints: Roughly linear age-related decline in beta diversity appeared, significant by age 40.

Alongside a J-beta primer mix, a sample-barcoded 5' primer served in a second PCR lasting about 6 to 12 cycles. A single record per CDR3 protein comes from TCRdb applying MiXCR to the 5' RACE reads. The sample contains 700,000 to 950,000 distinct CDR3 sequences, around 40% of which appear only once. The chain uses TRBV12-3 or TRBV12-4 and TRBJ1-5; tentatively, D is TRBD1 (6 bases). The sample comprised blood. The sequence came from a woman aged 55-70 years in good health. This CDR3 is CASSLVGQPVGPQHF. CDR3 bases: TGTGCCAGCAGTTTAGTCGGACAGCCCGTTGGGCCCCAGCATTTT.